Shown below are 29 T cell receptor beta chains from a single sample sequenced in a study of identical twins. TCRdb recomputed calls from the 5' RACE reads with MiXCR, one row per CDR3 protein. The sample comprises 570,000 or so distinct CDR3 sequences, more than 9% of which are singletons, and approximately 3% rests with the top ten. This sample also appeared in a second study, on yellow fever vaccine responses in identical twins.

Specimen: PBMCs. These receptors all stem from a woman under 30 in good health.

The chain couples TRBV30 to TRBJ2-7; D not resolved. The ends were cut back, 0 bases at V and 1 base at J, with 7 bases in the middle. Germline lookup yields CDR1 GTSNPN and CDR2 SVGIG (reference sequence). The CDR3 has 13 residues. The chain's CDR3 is CAWSVKQSYEQYF. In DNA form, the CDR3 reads TGTGCCTGGAGTGTAAAACAGTCCTACGAGCAGTACTTC.

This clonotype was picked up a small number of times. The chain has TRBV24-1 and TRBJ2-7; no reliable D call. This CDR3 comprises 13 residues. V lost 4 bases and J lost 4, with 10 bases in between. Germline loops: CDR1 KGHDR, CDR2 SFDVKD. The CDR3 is CATSDPSRYEQYF. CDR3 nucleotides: TGTGCCACCAGTGACCCCTCGAGATACGAGCAGTACTTC.

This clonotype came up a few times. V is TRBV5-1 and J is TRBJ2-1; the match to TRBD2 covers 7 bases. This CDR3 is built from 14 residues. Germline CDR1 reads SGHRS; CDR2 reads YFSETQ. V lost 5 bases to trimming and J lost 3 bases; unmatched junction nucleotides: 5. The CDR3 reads CASRPSGGYNEQFF. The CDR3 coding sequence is TGCGCCAGCAGACCTAGCGGAGGCTACAATGAGCAGTTCTTC.

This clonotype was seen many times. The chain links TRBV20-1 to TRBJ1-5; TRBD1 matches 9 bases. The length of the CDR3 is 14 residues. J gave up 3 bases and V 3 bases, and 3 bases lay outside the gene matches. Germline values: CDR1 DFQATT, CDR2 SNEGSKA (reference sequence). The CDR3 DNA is TGCAGTGCTAGTGGGACAGGGAACAATCAGCCCCAGCATTTT. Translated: CSASGTGNNQPQHF.

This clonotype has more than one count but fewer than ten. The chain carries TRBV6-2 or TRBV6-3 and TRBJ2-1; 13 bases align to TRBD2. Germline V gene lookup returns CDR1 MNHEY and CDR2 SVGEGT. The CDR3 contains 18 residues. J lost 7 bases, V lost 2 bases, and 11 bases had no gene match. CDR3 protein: CASSYGLGTSGNWNEQFF. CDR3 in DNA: TGTGCCAGCAGTTACGGGTTAGGGACTAGCGGGAACTGGAATGAGCAGTTCTTC.

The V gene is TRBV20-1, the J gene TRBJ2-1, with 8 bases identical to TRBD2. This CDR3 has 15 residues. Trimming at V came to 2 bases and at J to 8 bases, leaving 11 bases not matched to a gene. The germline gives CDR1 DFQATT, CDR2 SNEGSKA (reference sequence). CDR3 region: CSARSSGGHRYEQFF. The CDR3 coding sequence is TGCAGTGCTAGATCCAGCGGGGGACATCGGTATGAGCAGTTCTTC.

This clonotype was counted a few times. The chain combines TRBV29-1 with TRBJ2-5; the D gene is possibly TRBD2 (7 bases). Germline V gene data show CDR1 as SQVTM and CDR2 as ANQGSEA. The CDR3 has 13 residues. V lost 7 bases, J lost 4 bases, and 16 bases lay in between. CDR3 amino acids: CSAEGGGVETQYF. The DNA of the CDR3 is TGCAGCGCCGAAGGGGGAGGGGTAGAGACCCAGTACTTC.

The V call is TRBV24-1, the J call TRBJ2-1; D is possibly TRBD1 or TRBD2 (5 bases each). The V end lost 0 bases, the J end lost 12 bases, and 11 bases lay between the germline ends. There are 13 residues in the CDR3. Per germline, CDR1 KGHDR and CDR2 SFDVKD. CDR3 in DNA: TGTGCCACCAGTGATTTGGGGGGACCCCGGCAGTTCTTC. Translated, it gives CATSDLGGPRQFF.

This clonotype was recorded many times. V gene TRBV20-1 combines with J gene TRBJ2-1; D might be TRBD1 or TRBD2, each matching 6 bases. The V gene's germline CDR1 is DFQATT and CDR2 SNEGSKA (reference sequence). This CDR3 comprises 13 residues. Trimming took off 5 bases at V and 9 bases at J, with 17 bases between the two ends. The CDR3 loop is CSAGGQGRGEQFF. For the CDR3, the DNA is TGCAGTGCTGGAGGGCAGGGGCGCGGTGAGCAGTTCTTC.

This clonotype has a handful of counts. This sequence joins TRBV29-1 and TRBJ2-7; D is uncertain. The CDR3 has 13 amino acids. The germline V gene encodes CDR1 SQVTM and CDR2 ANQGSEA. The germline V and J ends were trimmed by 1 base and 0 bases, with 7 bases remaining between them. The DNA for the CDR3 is TGCAGCGTTGAAGGGAAAAGCTCCTACGAGCAGTACTTC. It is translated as CSVEGKSSYEQYF.

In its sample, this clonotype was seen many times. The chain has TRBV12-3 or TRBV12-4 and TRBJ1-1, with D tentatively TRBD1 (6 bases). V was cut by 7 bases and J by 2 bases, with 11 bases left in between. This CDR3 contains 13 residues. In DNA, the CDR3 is TGTGCCAGCATTTGGGGGGCAAACACTGAAGCTTTCTTT. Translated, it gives CASIWGANTEAFF.

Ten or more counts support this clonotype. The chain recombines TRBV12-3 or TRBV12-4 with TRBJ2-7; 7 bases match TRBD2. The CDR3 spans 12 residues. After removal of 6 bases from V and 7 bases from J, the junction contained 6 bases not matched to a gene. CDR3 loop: CASSRLAREQYF. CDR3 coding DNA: TGTGCCAGCAGCAGACTAGCTCGGGAGCAGTACTTC.

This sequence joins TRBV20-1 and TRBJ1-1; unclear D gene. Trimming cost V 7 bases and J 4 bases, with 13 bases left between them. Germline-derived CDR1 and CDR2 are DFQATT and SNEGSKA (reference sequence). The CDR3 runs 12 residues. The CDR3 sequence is CSELREVTEAFF. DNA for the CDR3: TGCAGTGAATTAAGGGAAGTCACTGAAGCTTTCTTT.

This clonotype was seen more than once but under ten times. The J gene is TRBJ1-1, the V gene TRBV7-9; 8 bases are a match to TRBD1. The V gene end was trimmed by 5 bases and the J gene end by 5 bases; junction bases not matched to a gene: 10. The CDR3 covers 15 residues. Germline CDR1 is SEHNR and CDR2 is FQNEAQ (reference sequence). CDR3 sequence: CASSGRGQGRTEAFF. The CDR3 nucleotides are TGTGCCAGCAGCGGACGAGGACAGGGTCGTACTGAAGCTTTCTTT.

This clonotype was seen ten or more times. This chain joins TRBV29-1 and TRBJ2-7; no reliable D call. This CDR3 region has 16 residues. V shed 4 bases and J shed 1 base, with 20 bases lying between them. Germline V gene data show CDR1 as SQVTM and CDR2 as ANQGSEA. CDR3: CSVVGSADGFSYEQYF. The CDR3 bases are TGCAGCGTTGTAGGTTCCGCGGACGGATTTTCCTACGAGCAGTACTTC.

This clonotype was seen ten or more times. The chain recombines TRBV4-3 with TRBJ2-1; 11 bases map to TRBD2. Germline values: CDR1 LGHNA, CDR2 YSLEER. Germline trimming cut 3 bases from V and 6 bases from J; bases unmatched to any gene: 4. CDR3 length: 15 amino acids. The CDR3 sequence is CASSQPGLAANEQFF. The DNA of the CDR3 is TGCGCCAGCAGCCAGCCGGGACTAGCGGCCAATGAGCAGTTCTTC.

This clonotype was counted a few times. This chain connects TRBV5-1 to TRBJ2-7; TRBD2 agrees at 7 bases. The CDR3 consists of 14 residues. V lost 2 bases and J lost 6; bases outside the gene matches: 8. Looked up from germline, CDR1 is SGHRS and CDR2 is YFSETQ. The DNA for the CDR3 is TGCGCCAGCAGCTTAGACCTACTAGCGCCCGAGCAGTACTTC. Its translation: CASSLDLLAPEQYF. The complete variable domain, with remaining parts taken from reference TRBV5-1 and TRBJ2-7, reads KAGVTQTPRYLIKTRGQQVTLSCSPISGHRSVSWYQQTPGQGLQFLFEYFSETQRNKGNFPGRFSGRQFSNSRSEMNVSTLELGDSALYLCASSLDLLAPEQYFGPGTRLTVT.

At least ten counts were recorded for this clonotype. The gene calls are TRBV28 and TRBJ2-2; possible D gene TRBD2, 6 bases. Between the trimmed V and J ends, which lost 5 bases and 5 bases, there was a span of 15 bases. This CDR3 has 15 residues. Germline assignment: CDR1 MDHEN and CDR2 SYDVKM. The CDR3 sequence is CASSGGLPETGELFF. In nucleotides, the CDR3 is TGTGCCAGCAGTGGGGGACTGCCTGAGACCGGGGAGCTGTTTTTT.

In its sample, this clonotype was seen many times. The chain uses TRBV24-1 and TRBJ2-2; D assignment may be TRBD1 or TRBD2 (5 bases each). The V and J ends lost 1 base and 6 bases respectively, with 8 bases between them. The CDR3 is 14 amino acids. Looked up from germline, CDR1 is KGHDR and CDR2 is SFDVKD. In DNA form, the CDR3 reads TGTGCCACCAGTGATTTCCGGGACGCCGGGGAGCTGTTTTTT. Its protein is CATSDFRDAGELFF.

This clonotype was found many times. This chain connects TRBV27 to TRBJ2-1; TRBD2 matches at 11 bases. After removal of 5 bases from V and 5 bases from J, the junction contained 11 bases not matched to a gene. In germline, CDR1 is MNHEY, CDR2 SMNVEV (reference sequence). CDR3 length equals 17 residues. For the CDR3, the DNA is TGTGCCAGCAGTGAGATTAGCGGGAGGGACACAAACAATGAGCAGTTCTTC. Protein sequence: CASSEISGRDTNNEQFF.

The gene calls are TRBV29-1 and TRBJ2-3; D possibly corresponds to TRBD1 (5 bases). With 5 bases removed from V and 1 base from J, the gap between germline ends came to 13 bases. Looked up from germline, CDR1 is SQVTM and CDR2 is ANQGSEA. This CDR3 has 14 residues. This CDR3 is CSVNLGQGTDTQYF. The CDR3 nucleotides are TGCAGCGTTAACTTGGGGCAGGGCACAGATACGCAGTATTTT.

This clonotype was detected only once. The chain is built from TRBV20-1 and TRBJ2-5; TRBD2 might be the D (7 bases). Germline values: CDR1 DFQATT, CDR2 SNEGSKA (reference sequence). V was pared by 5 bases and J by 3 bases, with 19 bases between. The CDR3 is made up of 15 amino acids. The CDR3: CSAADYRGGKETQYF. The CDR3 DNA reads TGCAGTGCTGCGGACTATCGCGGGGGCAAAGAGACCCAGTACTTC.

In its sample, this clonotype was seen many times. The CDR3, as DNA: TGTGCCAGCAGGTCTGGACAGGGGGCTTACGAAAACACCATATATTTT. Translating it yields CASRSGQGAYENTIYF. The chain joins TRBV12-3 or TRBV12-4 to TRBJ1-3, with 11 bases identical to TRBD1. The J segment lost 6 bases and the V segment lost 6 bases, leaving 10 bases of the junction unmatched. The CDR3 has 16 residues.

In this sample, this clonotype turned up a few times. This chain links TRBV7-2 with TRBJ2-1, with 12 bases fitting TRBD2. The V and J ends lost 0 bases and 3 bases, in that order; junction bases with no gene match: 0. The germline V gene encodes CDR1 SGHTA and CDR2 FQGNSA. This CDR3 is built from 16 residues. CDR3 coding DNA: TGTGCCAGCAGCTTAGCGACTAGCGGGGGCTACAATGAGCAGTTCTTC. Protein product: CASSLATSGGYNEQFF. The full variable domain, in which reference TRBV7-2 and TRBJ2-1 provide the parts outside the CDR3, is GAGVSQSPSNKVTEKGKDVELRCDPISGHTALYWYRQSLGQGLEFLIYFQGNSAPDKSGLPSDRFSAERTGGSVSTLTIQRTQQEDSAVYLCASSLATSGGYNEQFFGPGTRLTVL.

The CDR3 loop is CASSYTGFSYEQYF. CDR3 bases: TGTGCCAGCAGCTACACAGGGTTCTCCTACGAGCAGTACTTC. The gene calls are TRBV7-2 and TRBJ2-7, with D tentatively TRBD1 (6 bases). V was trimmed by 4 bases and J by 0 bases, leaving 10 bases between them. Germline assignment: CDR1 SGHTA and CDR2 FQGNSA. This CDR3 is 14 amino acids long.

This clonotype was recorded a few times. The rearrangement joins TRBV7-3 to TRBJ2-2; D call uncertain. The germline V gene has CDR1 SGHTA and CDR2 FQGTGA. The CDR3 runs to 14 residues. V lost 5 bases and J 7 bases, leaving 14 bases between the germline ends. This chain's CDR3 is CASSAFVVGGELFF. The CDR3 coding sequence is TGTGCCAGCAGCGCCTTCGTAGTTGGCGGGGAGCTGTTTTTT.

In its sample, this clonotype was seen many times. CDR3 residues: CASSPLRAATGELFF. The CDR3 DNA reads TGTGCCAGCAGCCCACTCCGGGCGGCTACCGGGGAGCTGTTTTTT. This chain connects TRBV7-9 to TRBJ2-2; D not resolved. Trimming removed 5 bases from V and 5 bases from J, with 15 bases in between. This CDR3 has 15 residues. Germline lookup yields CDR1 SEHNR and CDR2 FQNEAQ (reference sequence). The full variable domain, with the rest looked up from reference TRBV7-9 and TRBJ2-2, is DTGVSQNPRHKITKRGQNVTFRCDPISEHNRLYWYRQTLGQGPEFLTYFQNEAQLEKSRLLSDRFSAERPKGSFSTLEIQRTEQGDSAMYLCASSPLRAATGELFFGEGSRLTVL.

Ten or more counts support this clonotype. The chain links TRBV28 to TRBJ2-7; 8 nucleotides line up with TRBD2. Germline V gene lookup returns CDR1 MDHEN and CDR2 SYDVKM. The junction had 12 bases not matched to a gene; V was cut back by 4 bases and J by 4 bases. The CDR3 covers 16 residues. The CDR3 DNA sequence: TGTGCCAGCAGTTCGGCCTCTAGCGGGCCGTCGTACGAGCAGTACTTC. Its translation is CASSSASSGPSYEQYF. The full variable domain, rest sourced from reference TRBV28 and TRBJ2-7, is DVKVTQSSRYLVKRTGEKVFLECVQDMDHENMFWYRQDPGLGLRLIYFSYDVKMKEKGDIPEGYSVSREKKERFSLILESASTNQTSMYLCASSSASSGPSYEQYFGPGTRLTVT.

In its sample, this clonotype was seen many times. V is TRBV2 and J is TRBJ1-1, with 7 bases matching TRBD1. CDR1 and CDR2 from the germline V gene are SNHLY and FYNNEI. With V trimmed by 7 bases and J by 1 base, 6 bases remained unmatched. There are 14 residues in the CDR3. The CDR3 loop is CASNYGTANTEAFF. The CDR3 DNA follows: TGTGCCAGCAACTACGGGACAGCGAACACTGAAGCTTTCTTT.